This T cell receptor (beta chain) was sequenced in a study of T cell responses to AZD1222 COVID-19 vaccine. This CDR3 has 15 amino acids. Trimming cost V 5 bases and J 0 bases, with 12 bases left between them. Germline lookup yields CDR1 SGHTA and CDR2 FQGNSA. TCRdb's copy holds only in-frame clones and misses some; the assay was immunoSEQ multiplex PCR. The sample consists of some 110,000 clones, around 89% of them appearing once. The clonotype was recovered from an adult who received the AZD1222 COVID-19 vaccine. Source: peripheral blood, taken 28 days after the second AZD1222 dose. The V gene is TRBV7-2, the J gene TRBJ2-3; maybe TRBD2 (6 bases). This CDR3 reads CASSTAGHSTDTQYF. The CDR3 DNA is TGTGCCAGCAGCACCGCGGGGCACAGCACAGATACGCAGTATTTT.